This T cell receptor (beta chain) was sequenced during a study of blood T cell repertoires in COVID-19. The junction had 8 bases not matched to a gene; V was cut back by 1 base and J by 10 bases. This CDR3 contains 16 residues. Germline CDR1 reads SGHNT; CDR2 reads YYREEE (reference sequence). Measured with immunoSEQ multiplex PCR; TCRdb has only the in-frame clones, and not every one. The sample has over 100,000 clones, approximately 80% seen once. The material sequenced was peripheral blood. This sequence was found in an elderly woman with active or convalescent COVID-19. The chain combines TRBV5-4 with TRBJ1-6; 10 bases fit TRBD1. DNA for the CDR3: TGTGCCAGCAGCTTGAGGGACAGGGGTTCTAACTCACCCCTCCACTTT. Encoded protein: CASSLRDRGSNSPLHF.